This T cell receptor (beta chain) appears in the sequencing data of a study of T cell responses to AZD1222 COVID-19 vaccine. Study-wide results and limits: With two AZD1222 doses given, Spike-specific TCR breadth and depth both rose. Clonal diversity may have been underestimated in mostly white British donors.

A remark on this clone: Its antigen remains unknown.

The data were produced by immunoSEQ multiplex PCR, yet TCRdb's version contains in-frame clones alone and is incomplete. The data contain some 150,000 clones, 88% of them singletons. CDR3 length equals 17 residues. V was clipped by 1 base and J by 0 bases, with 14 bases between them. Germline CDR1 and CDR2: SGHAT and FQNNGV. Sequencing used peripheral blood, obtained on day 0 of AZD1222 vaccination. This receptor was identified in an adult in good health. The rearrangement joins TRBV11-2 to TRBJ2-3; D ambiguous. The CDR3 is CASSLVFRLASTDTQYF. The CDR3 DNA follows: TGTGCCAGCAGCTTAGTCTTCAGACTGGCAAGCACAGATACGCAGTATTTT.